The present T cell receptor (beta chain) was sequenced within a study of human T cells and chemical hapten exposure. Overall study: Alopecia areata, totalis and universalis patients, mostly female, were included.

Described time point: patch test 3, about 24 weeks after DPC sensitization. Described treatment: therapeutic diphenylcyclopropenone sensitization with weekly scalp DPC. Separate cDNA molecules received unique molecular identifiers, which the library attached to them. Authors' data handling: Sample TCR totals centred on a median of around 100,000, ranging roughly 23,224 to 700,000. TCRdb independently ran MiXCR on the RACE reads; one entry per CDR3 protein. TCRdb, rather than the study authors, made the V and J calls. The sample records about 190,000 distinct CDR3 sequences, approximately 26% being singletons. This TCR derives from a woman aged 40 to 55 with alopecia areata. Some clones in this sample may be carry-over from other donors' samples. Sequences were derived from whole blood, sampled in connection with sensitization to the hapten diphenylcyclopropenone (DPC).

CDR3 bases: TGTGCCAGCAGTCCCCCCGGTAGCGGTGAGCAGTTCTTC. It is translated as CASSPPGSGEQFF. V gene TRBV6-2 or TRBV6-3 combines with J gene TRBJ2-1; possibly TRBD2 for D (6 bases). Germline CDR1 reads MNHEY; CDR2 reads SVGEGT. Between the trimmed V and J ends, which lost 5 bases and 9 bases, there was a span of 14 bases. The CDR3 runs to 13 residues.